This T cell receptor (beta chain) originates from a study of CXCR3-negative and CXCR3-positive naive CD8 T cells. General observations from the study: CXCR3-expressing naive cells carried TRB CDR3s more hydrophobic than those of CXCR3-negative naive cells. For memory CD8+ cells diversity was much lower, but both naive subsets had comparably high diversity.

With regard to this clonotype: Its antigen is still unknown.

This CDR3 is built from 15 residues. Germline V gene lookup returns CDR1 SEHNR and CDR2 FQNEAQ (reference sequence). The TRB cDNA libraries were prepared by 5' RACE with UMI labels. TCRdb re-called the 5' RACE reads and catalogs CDR3 proteins one per entry, DNA excluded. The listing contains approximately 100,000 distinct CDR3 sequences. This TCR was recovered from a human donor in good health. Some clones in this sample may be carry-over from other donors' samples. The chain couples TRBV7-9 to TRBJ2-1; TCRdb calls TRBD2, which cannot be checked without DNA. Sequencing was carried out using naive CXCR3+ CD8+ T cells from blood. The sample's subset: CD45RO-CCR7+CD27+CD95- naive CD8+ T cells expressing CXCR3 (TNR3+). The CDR3 here is CASSPRALVDNEQFF.